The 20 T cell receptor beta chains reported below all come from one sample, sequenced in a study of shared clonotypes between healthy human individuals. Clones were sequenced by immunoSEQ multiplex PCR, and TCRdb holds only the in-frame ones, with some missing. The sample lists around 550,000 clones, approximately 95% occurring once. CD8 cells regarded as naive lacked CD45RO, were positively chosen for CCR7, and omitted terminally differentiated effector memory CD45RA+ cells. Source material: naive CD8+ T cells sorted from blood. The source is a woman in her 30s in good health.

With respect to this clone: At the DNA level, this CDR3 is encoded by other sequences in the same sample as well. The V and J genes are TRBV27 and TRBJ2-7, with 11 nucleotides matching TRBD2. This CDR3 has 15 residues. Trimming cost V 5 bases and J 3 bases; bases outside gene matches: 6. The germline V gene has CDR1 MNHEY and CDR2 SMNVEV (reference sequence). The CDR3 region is CASSPRLAGYYEQYF. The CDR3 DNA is TGTGCCAGCAGTCCAAGACTAGCGGGATACTACGAGCAGTACTTC.

The CDR3 is CASSWDRGPYGYTF. CDR3 coding DNA: TGTGCCAGCAGCTGGGACAGGGGCCCCTATGGCTACACCTTC. The rearrangement joins TRBV11-2 to TRBJ1-2; 10 nucleotides agree with TRBD1. V lost 4 bases and J lost 4; bases outside the gene matches: 3. CDR3 length: 14 residues. Germline V gene sequence: CDR1 SGHAT, CDR2 FQNNGV.

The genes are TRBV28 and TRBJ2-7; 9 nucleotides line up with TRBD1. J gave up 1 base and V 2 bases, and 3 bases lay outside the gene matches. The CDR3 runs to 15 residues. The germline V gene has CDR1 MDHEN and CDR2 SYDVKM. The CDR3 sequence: CASSLGDRVSYEQYF. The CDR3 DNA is TGTGCCAGCAGTTTAGGGGACAGGGTTTCCTACGAGCAGTACTTC.

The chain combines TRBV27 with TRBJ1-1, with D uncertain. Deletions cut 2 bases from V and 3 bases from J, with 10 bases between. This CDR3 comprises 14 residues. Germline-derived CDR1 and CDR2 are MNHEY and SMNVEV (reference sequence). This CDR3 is CASSLRSADTEAFF. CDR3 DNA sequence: TGTGCCAGCAGTTTAAGGTCGGCGGACACTGAAGCTTTCTTT.

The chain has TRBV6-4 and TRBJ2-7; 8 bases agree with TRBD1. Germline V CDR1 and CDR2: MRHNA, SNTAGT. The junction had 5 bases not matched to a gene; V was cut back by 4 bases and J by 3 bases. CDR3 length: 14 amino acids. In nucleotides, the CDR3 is TGTGCCAGCAGTGCCCAGGGGGCCCTCTACGAGCAGTACTTC. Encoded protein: CASSAQGALYEQYF.

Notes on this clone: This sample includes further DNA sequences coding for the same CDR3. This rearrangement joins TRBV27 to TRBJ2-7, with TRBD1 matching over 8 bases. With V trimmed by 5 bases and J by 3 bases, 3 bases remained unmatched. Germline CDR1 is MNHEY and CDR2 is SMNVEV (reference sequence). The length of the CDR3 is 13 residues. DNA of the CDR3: TGTGCCAGCAGTGCAGGGACAGGCTACGAGCAGTACTTC. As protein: CASSAGTGYEQYF.

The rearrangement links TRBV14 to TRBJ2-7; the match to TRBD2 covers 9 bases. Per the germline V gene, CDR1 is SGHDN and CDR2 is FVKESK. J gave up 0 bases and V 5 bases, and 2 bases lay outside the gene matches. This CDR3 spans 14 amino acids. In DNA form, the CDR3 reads TGTGCCAGCAGCAGGCGGGAGGGCTCCTACGAGCAGTACTTC. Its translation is CASSRREGSYEQYF.

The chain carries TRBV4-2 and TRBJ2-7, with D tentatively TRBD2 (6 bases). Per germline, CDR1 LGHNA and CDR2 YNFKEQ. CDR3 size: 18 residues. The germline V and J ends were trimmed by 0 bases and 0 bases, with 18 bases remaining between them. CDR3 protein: CASSQEAPLASSSYEQYF. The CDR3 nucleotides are TGTGCCAGCAGCCAAGAGGCCCCACTAGCTTCGAGCTCCTACGAGCAGTACTTC.

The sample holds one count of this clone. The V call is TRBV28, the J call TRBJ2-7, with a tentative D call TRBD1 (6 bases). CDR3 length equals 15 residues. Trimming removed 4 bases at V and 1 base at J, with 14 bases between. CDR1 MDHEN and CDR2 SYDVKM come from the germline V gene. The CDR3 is CASSWAGTPSYEQYF. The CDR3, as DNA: TGTGCCAGCAGTTGGGCCGGGACACCGTCCTACGAGCAGTACTTC.

CDR3 amino acids: CASSQGFRATNEKLFF. DNA of the CDR3: TGCGCCAGCAGCCAAGGCTTCAGAGCAACTAATGAAAAACTGTTTTTT. The V gene is TRBV4-1, the J gene TRBJ1-4, with D unresolved. Germline assignment: CDR1 MGHRA and CDR2 YSYEKL. The CDR3 runs 16 residues. Trimming shortened V by 1 base and J by 0 bases, and 9 bases separated the two germline ends.

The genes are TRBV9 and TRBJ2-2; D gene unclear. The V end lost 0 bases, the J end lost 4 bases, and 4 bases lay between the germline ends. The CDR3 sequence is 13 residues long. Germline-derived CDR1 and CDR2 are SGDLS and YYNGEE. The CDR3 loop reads CASSVGITGELFF. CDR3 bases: TGTGCCAGCAGCGTAGGGATCACCGGGGAGCTGTTTTTT.

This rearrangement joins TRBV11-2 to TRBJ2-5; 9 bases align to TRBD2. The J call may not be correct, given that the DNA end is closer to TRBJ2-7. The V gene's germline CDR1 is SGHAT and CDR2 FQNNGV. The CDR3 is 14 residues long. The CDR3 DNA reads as TGTGCCAGCAGCCCCTTAGCGGGAGCCTACGAGCAGTACTTC. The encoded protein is CASSPLAGAYEQYF.

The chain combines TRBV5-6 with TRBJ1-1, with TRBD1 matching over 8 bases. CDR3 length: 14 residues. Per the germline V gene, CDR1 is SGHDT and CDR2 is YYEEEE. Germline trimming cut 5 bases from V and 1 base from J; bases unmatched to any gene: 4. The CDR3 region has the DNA TGTGCCAGCAGGGCCGGGACAGGGAACACTGAAGCTTTCTTT. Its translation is CASRAGTGNTEAFF.

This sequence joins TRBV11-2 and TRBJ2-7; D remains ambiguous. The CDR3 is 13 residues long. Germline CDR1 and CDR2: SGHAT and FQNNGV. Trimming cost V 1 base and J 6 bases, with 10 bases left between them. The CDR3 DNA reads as TGTGCCAGCAGCTTAGGCGAAGCCGGCGAGCAGTACTTC. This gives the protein CASSLGEAGEQYF.

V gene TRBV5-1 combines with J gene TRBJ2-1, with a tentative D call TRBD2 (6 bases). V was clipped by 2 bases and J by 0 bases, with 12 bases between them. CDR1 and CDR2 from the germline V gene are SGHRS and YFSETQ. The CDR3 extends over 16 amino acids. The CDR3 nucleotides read TGCGCCAGCAGCTTTCTAACGGGAGCCTCCTACAATGAGCAGTTCTTC. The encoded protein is CASSFLTGASYNEQFF.

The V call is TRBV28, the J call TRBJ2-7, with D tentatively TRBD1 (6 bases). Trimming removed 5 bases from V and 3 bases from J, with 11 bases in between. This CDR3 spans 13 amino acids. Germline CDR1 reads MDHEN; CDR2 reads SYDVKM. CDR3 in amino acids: CASSPQDSYEQYF. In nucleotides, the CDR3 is TGTGCCAGCAGTCCGCAGGACAGCTACGAGCAGTACTTC.

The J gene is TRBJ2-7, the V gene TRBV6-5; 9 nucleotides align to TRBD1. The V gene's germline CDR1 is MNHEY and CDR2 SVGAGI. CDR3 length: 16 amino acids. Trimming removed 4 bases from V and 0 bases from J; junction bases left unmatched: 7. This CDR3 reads CASSFDDRGTSYEQYF. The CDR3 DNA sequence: TGTGCCAGCAGTTTCGACGACAGGGGGACCTCCTACGAGCAGTACTTC.

As DNA, the CDR3 is TGTGCCAGCAGCCCGGGACAGGTGAATGAAAAACTGTTTTTT. This sequence encodes CASSPGQVNEKLFF. The J gene is TRBJ1-4, the V gene TRBV7-6; 8 nucleotides line up with TRBD1. Unmatched junction bases numbered 4, after V lost 5 bases and J lost 5 bases. Germline lookup yields CDR1 SGHVS and CDR2 FNYEAQ. The CDR3 has 14 residues.

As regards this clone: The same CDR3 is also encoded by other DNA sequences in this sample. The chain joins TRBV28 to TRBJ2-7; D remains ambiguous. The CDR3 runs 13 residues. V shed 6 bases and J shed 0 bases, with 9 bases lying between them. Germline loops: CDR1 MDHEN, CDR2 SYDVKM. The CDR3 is CASSLLSSYEQYF. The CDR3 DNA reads TGTGCCAGCAGCCTATTGAGCTCCTACGAGCAGTACTTC.

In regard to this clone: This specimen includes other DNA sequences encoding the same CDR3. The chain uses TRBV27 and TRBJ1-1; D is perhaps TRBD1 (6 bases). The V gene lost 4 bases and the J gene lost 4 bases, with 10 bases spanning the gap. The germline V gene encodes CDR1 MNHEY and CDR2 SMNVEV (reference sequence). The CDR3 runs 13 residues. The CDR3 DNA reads TGTGCCAGCAGTTGGGGAGGGGGCACTGAAGCTTTCTTT. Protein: CASSWGGGTEAFF.